The 4 T cell receptor beta chains given below trace back to one sample, sequenced in a study of healthy donors' naive CD4 and CD8 T cells. Each TCR library used 450 to 600 ng of total RNA and a linear amplification protocol. TCRdb ran MiXCR on the reads and lists one entry per CDR3 protein. Of approximately 180,000 distinct CDR3 sequences listed, 74% were seen once; the top ten hold roughly 2.4%. The sequenced sample consisted of naive CD4+ and CD8+ T cells sorted from blood, pooled from several donors. All receptors come from a pool of human donors in good health; the sample pools cells from several healthy donors.

V usage is TRBV29-1 and J usage is TRBJ2-7; the D is unclear. Trimming took 6 bases from V and 9 from J, leaving 12 bases between them. The germline V gene encodes CDR1 SQVTM and CDR2 ANQGSEA. CDR3 size: 10 residues. In DNA form, the CDR3 reads TGCAGCGTCGCCCCGGCCGGGCAGTACTTC. It specifies CSVAPAGQYF.

This clonotype was seen more than once but under ten times. The gene calls are TRBV29-1 and TRBJ1-5, with D hard to call. With 4 bases removed from V and 4 bases from J, the gap between germline ends came to 8 bases. The CDR3 contains 12 residues. Germline V gene data show CDR1 as SQVTM and CDR2 as ANQGSEA. The CDR3 DNA follows: TGCAGCGTTGGGACGGGGAATCAGCCCCAGCATTTT. Translation: CSVGTGNQPQHF.

The rearrangement links TRBV5-5 to TRBJ2-1; D is perhaps TRBD1 (6 bases). Germline V gene lookup returns CDR1 SGHKS and CDR2 YYEKEE (reference sequence). V was cut by 2 bases and J by 5 bases, with 14 bases left in between. The CDR3 length is 15 residues. Here the CDR3 DNA reads TGTGCCAGCAGCTTAAGACCCGACAGGAACAATGAGCAGTTCTTC. It specifies CASSLRPDRNNEQFF.

This clonotype was observed a handful of times. The chain couples TRBV29-1 to TRBJ1-1, with 9 bases lining up with TRBD1. Germline V gene sequence: CDR1 SQVTM, CDR2 ANQGSEA. This CDR3 has 13 residues. V lost 6 bases, J lost 7 bases, and 9 bases stayed unmatched. The CDR3 protein is CSVLGTGPGEAFF. As DNA, the CDR3 is TGCAGCGTGCTAGGGACAGGGCCAGGTGAAGCTTTCTTT.